These T cell receptor beta chains were read from a single sample in a study of molecular identifiers for immune sequencing clone quantification. In TCRdb, the PCR reads were re-called with MiXCR into one record per CDR3 protein. The data contain more than 300,000 distinct CDR3 sequences, around 21% of them seen just once; the ten biggest clones take up 0.7% to 0.9%. Sequencing used naive CD8+ T cells from blood, with Jurkat cell RNA spiked in. The receptor set was obtained from a human donor in good health. Some libraries in this study had Jurkat cell RNA spiked in. The CDR3 runs from the conserved cysteine through the conserved F or W. Fields, in order: V gene, clone size, D gene, J gene, CDR3 protein, CDR3 DNA. D genes are given only for firm matches. Not all rows give a size; the values are once, few, many and, for expanded clones, a class.

v_gene: TRBV19; abundance: few; d_gene: TRBD2; j_gene: TRBJ2-4; CDR3aa: CASSIGSGEAKNIQYF; CDR3nt: TGTGCCAGTAGTATAGGAAGCGGGGAAGCCAAAAACATTCAGTACTTC
v_gene: TRBV2; abundance: NA; d_gene: TRBD1; j_gene: TRBJ2-3; CDR3aa: CASRNTGGRTDTQYF; CDR3nt: TGTGCCAGCAGGAATACAGGGGGGCGCACAGATACGCAGTATTTT
v_gene: TRBV14; abundance: many; d_gene: TRBD2; j_gene: TRBJ2-7; CDR3aa: CASSPWDYSYEQYF; CDR3nt: TGTGCCAGCAGCCCATGGGACTACTCCTACGAGCAGTACTTC
v_gene: TRBV19; abundance: NA; d_gene: NA; j_gene: TRBJ1-5; CDR3aa: CASSIERGGEVSNQPQHF; CDR3nt: TGTGCCAGTAGTATAGAAAGGGGGGGAGAGGTCTCCAATCAGCCCCAGCATTTT
v_gene: TRBV6-5; abundance: many; d_gene: NA; j_gene: TRBJ1-3; CDR3aa: CASSRVGENTIYF; CDR3nt: TGTGCCAGCAGCCGCGTGGGGGAAAACACCATATATTTT
v_gene: TRBV7-6; abundance: many; d_gene: TRBD2; j_gene: TRBJ2-3; CDR3aa: CASSLVGLADTQYF; CDR3nt: TGTGCCAGCAGCTTAGTGGGACTAGCAGATACGCAGTATTTT
v_gene: TRBV7-9; abundance: many; d_gene: NA; j_gene: TRBJ1-3; CDR3aa: CATRQTDSGNTIYF; CDR3nt: TGTGCCACTCGACAGACAGACTCTGGAAACACCATATATTTT
v_gene: TRBV5-8; abundance: many; d_gene: TRBD2; j_gene: TRBJ2-1; CDR3aa: CASSPRLAGASPAEQFF; CDR3nt: TGTGCCAGCAGTCCTCGTTTAGCGGGAGCTTCCCCCGCTGAGCAGTTCTTC
v_gene: TRBV12-3/TRBV12-4; abundance: many; d_gene: NA; j_gene: TRBJ2-5; CDR3aa: CASSLPLDPAGTQYF; CDR3nt: TGTGCCAGCAGTTTACCCCTGGATCCGGCAGGGACCCAGTACTTC
v_gene: TRBV12-3/TRBV12-4; abundance: NA; d_gene: NA; j_gene: TRBJ1-4; CDR3aa: CASSFLGRGGGEKLFF; CDR3nt: TGTGCCAGCAGTTTTTTGGGTAGGGGCGGTGGGGAAAAACTGTTTTTT
v_gene: TRBV15; abundance: many; d_gene: TRBD1; j_gene: TRBJ1-2; CDR3aa: CATSRDRRFYDRGDGYTF; CDR3nt: TGTGCCACCAGCAGAGATCGTCGTTTTTATGACAGGGGAGATGGCTACACCTTC
v_gene: TRBV11-2; abundance: many; d_gene: NA; j_gene: TRBJ2-4; CDR3aa: CASSFTGAKNIQYF; CDR3nt: TGTGCCAGCAGCTTCACCGGAGCCAAAAACATTCAGTACTTC
v_gene: TRBV12-3/TRBV12-4; abundance: few; d_gene: TRBD1; j_gene: TRBJ1-1; CDR3aa: CASSPQVGQGNTEAFF; CDR3nt: TGTGCCAGCAGTCCCCAGGTTGGACAGGGCAACACTGAAGCTTTCTTT
v_gene: TRBV4-3; abundance: many; d_gene: TRBD1; j_gene: TRBJ2-7; CDR3aa: CASSQGDRGYEQYF; CDR3nt: TGCGCCAGCAGCCAAGGGGACAGGGGGTACGAGCAGTACTTC
v_gene: TRBV20-1; abundance: many; d_gene: TRBD2; j_gene: TRBJ2-7; CDR3aa: CSAREGLAGTYEQYF; CDR3nt: TGCAGTGCTAGAGAGGGACTAGCGGGAACATACGAGCAGTACTTC
v_gene: TRBV6-2/TRBV6-3; abundance: NA; d_gene: TRBD1; j_gene: TRBJ1-1; CDR3aa: CASSTTGGNTEAFF; CDR3nt: TGTGCCAGCAGTACCACAGGGGGTAATACTGAAGCTTTCTTT
v_gene: TRBV28; abundance: many; d_gene: NA; j_gene: TRBJ1-5; CDR3aa: CASSIFTENQPQHF; CDR3nt: TGTGCCAGCAGTATATTTACGGAGAATCAGCCCCAGCATTTT
v_gene: TRBV9; abundance: few; d_gene: TRBD2; j_gene: TRBJ2-1; CDR3aa: CASSVGRRGDYNEQFF; CDR3nt: TGTGCCAGCAGCGTAGGGCGGCGGGGGGACTACAATGAGCAGTTCTTC
v_gene: TRBV7-3; abundance: many; d_gene: NA; j_gene: TRBJ2-3; CDR3aa: CASSLKGTDTQYF; CDR3nt: TGTGCCAGCAGCCTAAAGGGAACAGATACGCAGTATTTT
v_gene: TRBV7-9; abundance: NA; d_gene: TRBD1; j_gene: TRBJ1-6; CDR3aa: CASSSGTGVQGSPLHF; CDR3nt: TGTGCCAGCAGCTCCGGGACAGGGGTTCAGGGATCACCCCTCCACTTT
v_gene: TRBV5-1; abundance: NA; d_gene: NA; j_gene: TRBJ2-3; CDR3aa: CASSLVGLQSADTQYF; CDR3nt: TGCGCCAGCAGCTTGGTTGGGTTACAAAGCGCAGATACGCAGTATTTT
v_gene: TRBV30; abundance: many; d_gene: NA; j_gene: TRBJ2-7; CDR3aa: CAWSVGSGVYEQYF; CDR3nt: TGTGCCTGGAGTGTCGGTAGCGGAGTTTACGAGCAGTACTTC
v_gene: TRBV9; abundance: many; d_gene: NA; j_gene: TRBJ2-6; CDR3aa: CASTRGSGANVLTF; CDR3nt: TGTGCCAGCACGCGAGGCTCTGGGGCCAACGTCCTGACTTTC
v_gene: TRBV7-9; abundance: many; d_gene: TRBD1; j_gene: TRBJ2-7; CDR3aa: CASSAKGTGYSYEQYF; CDR3nt: TGTGCCAGCAGCGCGAAAGGGACAGGGTACTCCTACGAGCAGTACTTC
v_gene: TRBV9; abundance: many; d_gene: NA; j_gene: TRBJ1-3; CDR3aa: CASSEETLASSSGNTIYF; CDR3nt: TGTGCCAGCAGCGAGGAGACCCTAGCCTCCTCGTCTGGAAACACCATATATTTT
v_gene: TRBV5-5; abundance: NA; d_gene: NA; j_gene: TRBJ2-7; CDR3aa: CASRFESVVAGWEWEQYF; CDR3nt: TGTGCCAGCAGGTTTGAGTCAGTGGTAGCAGGATGGGAGTGGGAGCAGTACTTC
v_gene: TRBV29-1; abundance: many; d_gene: NA; j_gene: TRBJ2-3; CDR3aa: CSVELTTTDTQYF; CDR3nt: TGCAGCGTTGAACTAACCACCACAGATACGCAGTATTTT
v_gene: TRBV4-1; abundance: NA; d_gene: NA; j_gene: TRBJ2-3; CDR3aa: CASSQVVPSTDTQYF; CDR3nt: TGCGCCAGCAGCCAAGTCGTGCCGTCCACAGATACGCAGTATTTT
v_gene: TRBV6-5; abundance: many; d_gene: NA; j_gene: TRBJ2-3; CDR3aa: CASSPLLRSTDTQYF; CDR3nt: TGTGCCAGCAGTCCTCTCCTAAGATCCACAGATACGCAGTATTTT
v_gene: TRBV6-5; abundance: many; d_gene: TRBD1; j_gene: TRBJ1-2; CDR3aa: CASRLGQSYGYTF; CDR3nt: TGTGCCAGCAGATTGGGACAGAGCTATGGCTACACCTTC
v_gene: TRBV7-8; abundance: many; d_gene: TRBD2; j_gene: TRBJ2-3; CDR3aa: CASSYSGGRTDTQYF; CDR3nt: TGTGCCAGCAGCTATAGCGGGGGGCGGACAGATACGCAGTATTTT
v_gene: TRBV3-1; abundance: NA; d_gene: TRBD2; j_gene: TRBJ2-1; CDR3aa: CASSQVDSGHSYNEQFF; CDR3nt: TGTGCCAGCAGCCAAGTCGATAGCGGGCACTCCTACAATGAGCAGTTCTTC
v_gene: TRBV12-3/TRBV12-4; abundance: many; d_gene: NA; j_gene: TRBJ2-2; CDR3aa: CASSLESQNTGELFF; CDR3nt: TGTGCCAGCAGTTTAGAAAGTCAGAACACCGGGGAGCTGTTTTTT
v_gene: TRBV29-1; abundance: many; d_gene: NA; j_gene: TRBJ2-1; CDR3aa: CSVEDLGWVGSSYNEQFF; CDR3nt: TGCAGCGTTGAAGATCTGGGCTGGGTGGGGAGCTCCTACAATGAGCAGTTCTTC